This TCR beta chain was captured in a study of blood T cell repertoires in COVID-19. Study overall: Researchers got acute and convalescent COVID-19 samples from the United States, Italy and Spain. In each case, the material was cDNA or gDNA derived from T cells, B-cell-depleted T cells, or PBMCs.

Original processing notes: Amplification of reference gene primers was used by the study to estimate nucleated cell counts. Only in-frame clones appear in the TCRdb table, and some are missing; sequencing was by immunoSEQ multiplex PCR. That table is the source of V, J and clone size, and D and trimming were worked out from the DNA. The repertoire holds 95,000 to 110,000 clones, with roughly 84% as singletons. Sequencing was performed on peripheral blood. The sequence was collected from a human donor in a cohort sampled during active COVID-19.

The CDR3 sequence is CASSRDSTRNTEAFF. CDR3 nucleotide sequence: TGCGCCAGCAGCCGGGACAGTACGAGGAACACTGAAGCTTTCTTT. This chain uses TRBV5-1 with TRBJ1-1, with 7 bases lining up with TRBD1. Germline-derived CDR1 and CDR2 are SGHRS and YFSETQ. There are 15 residues in the CDR3. Trimming at V came to 4 bases and at J to 1 base, leaving 7 bases not matched to a gene.